Following are 26 T cell receptor beta chains from one sample sequenced in a study of siplizumab effects on memory and regulatory T cells. Only in-frame clones appear in the TCRdb table, and some are missing; sequencing was by immunoSEQ multiplex PCR. The sample includes about 52,000 clones, around 97% of them seen just once. The sample comprised naive CD4+ T cells sorted from blood. These receptors all stem from a human donor in good health.

This clone was picked up one time. The chain carries TRBV5-1 and TRBJ2-5; 8 nucleotides line up with TRBD1. Germline V gene data show CDR1 as SGHRS and CDR2 as YFSETQ. The CDR3 length is 15 residues. J gave up 4 bases and V 4 bases, and 9 bases lay outside the gene matches. The CDR3 DNA reads TGCGCCAGCAGCCCAAACGGACAGGGAGGAGAGACCCAGTACTTC. This gives the protein CASSPNGQGGETQYF.

This chain joins TRBV19 and TRBJ1-2; D gene uncertain. CDR1 LNHDA and CDR2 SQIVND come from the germline V gene (reference sequence). The CDR3 consists of 13 residues. Trimming took off 3 bases at V and 5 bases at J, with 10 bases between the two ends. This chain's CDR3 is CASSISEGYGYTF. CDR3 in DNA: TGTGCCAGTAGTATTAGTGAGGGTTATGGCTACACCTTC.

The chain links TRBV9 to TRBJ2-3; D is undetermined. The CDR3 contains 16 residues. The V end was cut by 0 bases, the J end by 3 bases, with 14 bases between. The germline gives CDR1 SGDLS, CDR2 YYNGEE. The CDR3 loop is CASSVGPSGFTDTQYF. CDR3 in DNA: TGTGCCAGCAGCGTAGGCCCGTCGGGCTTTACAGATACGCAGTATTTT.

This clone was seen just once. J is TRBJ2-4 and V is TRBV12-5; D not resolved. Trimming took off 7 bases at V and 1 base at J, with 14 bases between the two ends. Germline values: CDR1 LGHNT, CDR2 FRNRAP. The CDR3 contains 15 residues. CDR3 sequence (DNA): TGTGCTAGTGCCCCCTCTACAGCTGCCAAAAACATTCAGTACTTC. It is translated as CASAPSTAAKNIQYF.

The chain uses TRBV5-6 and TRBJ2-7; either TRBD1 or TRBD2 may fit D (5 bases each). The CDR3 runs to 16 residues. CDR1 is SGHDT and CDR2 is YYEEEE in the germline V gene. V gave up 4 bases and J gave up 0 bases, with 17 bases separating them. CDR3 DNA: TGTGCCAGCAGCAGGCCGCCCGGGACGGTCTCCTACGAGCAGTACTTC. Amino acids: CASSRPPGTVSYEQYF. The full variable domain, in which reference TRBV5-6 and TRBJ2-7 provide the parts outside the CDR3, is DAGVTQSPTHLIKTRGQQVTLRCSPKSGHDTVSWYQQALGQGPQFIFQYYEEEERQRGNFPDRFSGHQFPNYSSELNVNALLLGDSALYLCASSRPPGTVSYEQYFGPGTRLTVT.

The chain uses TRBV2 and TRBJ2-7; 10 nucleotides agree with TRBD1. The CDR3 runs 14 residues. With 8 bases clipped from V and 5 bases from J, the junction kept 9 bases outside the gene matches. Per the germline V gene, CDR1 is SNHLY and CDR2 is FYNNEI. CDR3 in DNA: TGTGCCAGCCGGGACAGGGGTCCGAAGAACGAGCAGTACTTC. Protein sequence: CASRDRGPKNEQYF.

The chain recombines TRBV15 with TRBJ1-5, with unresolved D. Germline V gene lookup returns CDR1 LNHNV and CDR2 YYDKDF (reference sequence). V was trimmed by 1 base and J by 0 bases, leaving 7 bases between them. This CDR3 is 15 amino acids long. The CDR3 is CATSRGLYSNQPQHF. CDR3 DNA sequence: TGTGCCACCAGCAGAGGGCTTTATAGCAATCAGCCCCAGCATTTT.

The J gene is TRBJ1-1, the V gene TRBV18; TRBD1 might be the D (6 bases). The germline CDR1 and CDR2 sequences are KGHSH and LQKENI. Between the trimmed V and J ends, which lost 6 bases and 3 bases, there was a span of 11 bases. The CDR3 is made up of 13 amino acids. The CDR3 reads CASSTNRDTEAFF. The CDR3 DNA sequence: TGTGCCAGCTCCACCAACAGGGACACTGAAGCTTTCTTT. The full variable domain, in which reference TRBV18 and TRBJ1-1 provide the parts outside the CDR3, is NAGVMQNPRHLVRRRGQEARLRCSPMKGHSHVYWYRQLPEEGLKFMVYLQKENIIDESGMPKERFSAEFPKEGPSILRIQQVVRGDSAAYFCASSTNRDTEAFFGQGTRLTVV.

V and J are TRBV10-3 and TRBJ1-5; D is undetermined. CDR1 and CDR2 from the germline V gene are ENHRY and SYGVKD. Trimming took 0 bases from V and 5 from J, leaving 8 bases between them. The length of the CDR3 is 14 residues. DNA for the CDR3: TGTGCCATCAGTGAGTCAAGGTTTGATCAGCCCCAGCATTTT. This encodes CAISESRFDQPQHF.

V and J are TRBV6-6 and TRBJ2-1; D remains unclear. The CDR3 totals 13 residues. Trimming shortened V by 0 bases and J by 4 bases, and 4 bases separated the two germline ends. The germline V gene encodes CDR1 MNHNY and CDR2 SVGAGI (reference sequence). The CDR3 DNA reads as TGTGCCAGCAGTTACTCCCGGTACAATGAGCAGTTCTTC. It yields the protein CASSYSRYNEQFF.

The gene calls are TRBV15 and TRBJ1-1; D is uncertain. Trimming left V 0 bases short and J 1 base short, with 3 bases between. Germline V CDR1 and CDR2: LNHNV, YYDKDF (reference sequence). This CDR3 has 13 amino acids. The CDR3 coding sequence is TGTGCCACCAGCAGAGACGGGAACACTGAAGCTTTCTTT. This gives the protein CATSRDGNTEAFF.

The rearrangement uses TRBV5-4 and TRBJ2-2; 9 positions agree with TRBD2. With V trimmed by 4 bases and J by 1 base, 5 bases remained unmatched. Germline V lookup: CDR1 SGHNT, CDR2 YYREEE (reference sequence). CDR3 length: 16 residues. The chain's CDR3 is CASSTRLAVNTGELFF. In DNA form, the CDR3 reads TGTGCCAGCAGCACCCGACTAGCGGTGAACACCGGGGAGCTGTTTTTT.

J is TRBJ1-2 and V is TRBV19; D is possibly TRBD1 (5 bases). This CDR3 is built from 12 residues. Germline V lookup: CDR1 LNHDA, CDR2 SQIVND (reference sequence). V lost 5 bases to trimming and J lost 8 bases, with 12 bases between them. The CDR3 sequence: CASSFQGPGYTF. The DNA of the CDR3 is TGTGCCAGTAGTTTTCAGGGTCCCGGCTACACCTTC.

This chain uses TRBV4-3 with TRBJ1-5; perhaps TRBD1 as D (5 bases). Germline CDR1 is LGHNA and CDR2 is YSLEER. V was shortened by 2 bases and J by 5 bases, with 13 bases between the two germline ends. The CDR3 length is 15 residues. The CDR3, as DNA: TGCGCCAGCAGCCAAACAAGGGCGGGGCATCAGCCCCAGCATTTT. This gives the protein CASSQTRAGHQPQHF.

The rearrangement links TRBV7-9 to TRBJ2-3; the match to TRBD2 covers 14 bases. V was pared by 6 bases and J by 1 base, with 9 bases of the junction left unmatched. The CDR3 covers 18 residues. The germline V gene encodes CDR1 SEHNR and CDR2 FQNEAQ (reference sequence). The DNA of the CDR3 is TGTGCCAGCAGACTCGGACTAGCGGGAGGTCGAGGCACAGATACGCAGTATTTT. It translates to CASRLGLAGGRGTDTQYF.

This chain connects TRBV5-6 to TRBJ2-7; D is perhaps TRBD1 (6 bases). Trimming shortened V by 2 bases and J by 5 bases, and 11 bases separated the two germline ends. The CDR3 contains 13 residues. Germline CDR1 SGHDT, CDR2 YYEEEE. CDR3 in amino acids: CASSFTGPHEQYF. The DNA of the CDR3 is TGTGCCAGCAGCTTCACAGGGCCCCACGAGCAGTACTTC. Full variable domain (missing parts from reference TRBV5-6 and TRBJ2-7): DAGVTQSPTHLIKTRGQQVTLRCSPKSGHDTVSWYQQALGQGPQFIFQYYEEEERQRGNFPDRFSGHQFPNYSSELNVNALLLGDSALYLCASSFTGPHEQYFGPGTRLTVT.

The V and J genes are TRBV4-2 and TRBJ2-3, with no clear D. CDR1 and CDR2 from the germline V gene are LGHNA and YNFKEQ. V dropped 0 bases and J dropped 0 bases, with 7 bases sitting between them. This CDR3 spans 15 amino acids. CDR3 in amino acids: CASSQEPDSTDTQYF. DNA of the CDR3: TGTGCCAGCAGCCAAGAACCCGATAGCACAGATACGCAGTATTTT.

The chain carries TRBV19 and TRBJ2-7; no firm D call. This CDR3 contains 13 residues. V was trimmed by 5 bases and J by 6 bases, leaving 14 bases between them. Germline values: CDR1 LNHDA, CDR2 SQIVND (reference sequence). Here the CDR3 reads CASSASDGGEQYF. The CDR3 bases are TGTGCCAGTAGTGCCTCAGACGGCGGCGAGCAGTACTTC.

This clone was recorded only once. J is TRBJ2-7 and V is TRBV7-9, with 8 nucleotides matching TRBD2. The CDR3 is 14 amino acids. J lost 2 bases, V lost 5 bases, and 5 bases had no gene match. CDR1 and CDR2 from the germline V gene are SEHNR and FQNEAQ (reference sequence). The CDR3 loop reads CASSPSGGTYEQYF. For the CDR3, the DNA is TGTGCCAGCAGCCCCAGCGGGGGTACCTACGAGCAGTACTTC.

This clone was found once. The genes are TRBV5-6 and TRBJ2-1; TRBD2 matches at 8 bases. With 2 bases clipped from V and 0 bases from J, the junction kept 10 bases outside the gene matches. This CDR3 comprises 18 residues. The germline V gene encodes CDR1 SGHDT and CDR2 YYEEEE. The CDR3 region has the DNA TGTGCCAGCAGCTTCCAGGTTAGCGGGGTGAGCTCCTACAATGAGCAGTTCTTC. This translates into CASSFQVSGVSSYNEQFF.

V gene TRBV30 combines with J gene TRBJ1-1; 9 nucleotides agree with TRBD1. CDR1 GTSNPN and CDR2 SVGIG come from the germline V gene (reference sequence). This CDR3 is 12 amino acids long. With 6 bases clipped from V and 5 bases from J, the junction kept 4 bases outside the gene matches. The CDR3 reads CACRDRVTEAFF. The CDR3 DNA follows: TGTGCCTGCCGGGACAGGGTGACTGAAGCTTTCTTT.

The chain carries TRBV7-3 and TRBJ2-3; 8 bases fit TRBD1. Germline CDR1 and CDR2: SGHTA and FQGTGA. V shed 8 bases and J 4 bases; nucleotides not matched to a gene: 11. This CDR3 region has 15 residues. This CDR3 is CASGQGARKSDTQYF. The CDR3 DNA reads TGTGCCAGCGGGCAGGGGGCGCGAAAATCAGATACGCAGTATTTT.

In DNA form, the CDR3 reads TGTGCCATCCGGGACCGGGCCAGCACAGATACGCAGTATTTT. Protein sequence: CAIRDRASTDTQYF. The chain couples TRBV10-3 to TRBJ2-3; D possibly matches TRBD1 or TRBD2 (5 bases each). From germline, CDR1 is ENHRY and CDR2 SYGVKD. CDR3 size: 14 residues. V lost 8 bases and J lost 0, with 12 bases in between.

This sequence joins TRBV29-1 and TRBJ1-1; 11 bases match TRBD1. The CDR3 consists of 16 residues. The V and J ends lost 7 bases and 0 bases, in that order; junction bases with no gene match: 10. Germline CDR1 is SQVTM and CDR2 is ANQGSEA. This chain's CDR3 is CSARGQGGSMNTEAFF. For the CDR3, the DNA is TGCAGCGCCCGGGGACAGGGGGGTTCGATGAACACTGAAGCTTTCTTT.

The rearrangement links TRBV5-4 to TRBJ1-2; 10 bases match TRBD1. The CDR3 has 15 amino acids. CDR1 is SGHNT, CDR2 YYREEE, per germline (reference sequence). J gave up 5 bases and V 0 bases, and 4 bases lay outside the gene matches. CDR3 protein: CASSLVQDRGYGYTF. The CDR3 bases are TGTGCCAGCAGCTTGGTACAGGACAGGGGGTATGGCTACACCTTC.

The chain has TRBV5-8 and TRBJ1-2; perhaps TRBD1 as D (5 bases). Germline V gene lookup returns CDR1 SGHTS and CDR2 YDEGEE. The CDR3 runs to 15 residues. Deletions cut 3 bases from V and 2 bases from J, with 14 bases between. The CDR3 DNA follows: TGTGCCAGCAGCTCCACGGGGACCGGGAACTATGGCTACACCTTC. Translation gives CASSSTGTGNYGYTF.